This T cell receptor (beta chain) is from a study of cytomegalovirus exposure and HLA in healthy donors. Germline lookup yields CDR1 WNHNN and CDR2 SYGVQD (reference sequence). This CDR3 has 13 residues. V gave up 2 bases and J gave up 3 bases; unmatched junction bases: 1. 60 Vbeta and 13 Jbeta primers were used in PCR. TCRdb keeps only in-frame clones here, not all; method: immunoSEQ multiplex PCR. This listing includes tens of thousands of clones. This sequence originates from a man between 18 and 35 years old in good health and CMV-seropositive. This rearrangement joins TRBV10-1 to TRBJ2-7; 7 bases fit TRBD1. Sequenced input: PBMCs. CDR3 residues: CASSEGTVYEQYF. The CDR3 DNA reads TGCGCCAGCAGTGAGGGGACAGTCTACGAGCAGTACTTC.